Listed below are T cell receptor beta chains from one sample, sequenced in a study of T cell repertoires in cytomegalovirus infection. TCRdb re-called the reads through MiXCR, storing one row per CDR3 protein. The sample shows hundreds of thousands of distinct CDR3 sequences, roughly a third of them seen only once. Antigens for these TCRs are unknown. This material consisted of cultured PBMCs, taken from culture after CMV antigen stimulation. These receptors were obtained from a human donor in good health (CMV status not recorded). Some clones in this sample may be carry-over from other donors' samples. Each CDR3 is given with its conserved first and last residue. The order of the fields is clone size, D gene, J gene, V gene, CDR3 protein, CDR3 DNA. A D gene is named only where the DNA matches it firmly. Size is omitted from some rows. Given values are once, few, many or a class for expanded clones.

clone size: many; D gene: -; J gene: TRBJ1-2; V gene: TRBV7-9; CDR3 protein: CASSSDGGSQNYGYTF; CDR3 DNA: TGTGCCAGCAGCTCGGATGGAGGGTCCCAAAACTATGGCTACACCTTC
clone size: -; D gene: -; J gene: TRBJ1-1; V gene: TRBV7-6; CDR3 protein: CASSSGERGTEAFF; CDR3 DNA: TGTGCCAGCAGCTCTGGGGAAAGAGGCACTGAAGCTTTCTTT
clone size: few; D gene: -; J gene: TRBJ1-2; V gene: TRBV4-1; CDR3 protein: CASSQTGSLYGYTF; CDR3 DNA: TGCGCCAGCAGCCAGACAGGTTCCCTCTATGGCTACACCTTC
clone size: -; D gene: -; J gene: TRBJ2-1; V gene: TRBV7-6; CDR3 protein: CASSSGSGRQRDNEQFF; CDR3 DNA: TGTGCCAGCAGCTCAGGTTCCGGTCGACAACGGGACAATGAGCAGTTCTTC
clone size: many; D gene: -; J gene: TRBJ1-1; V gene: TRBV19; CDR3 protein: CASSIAPGGGAFF; CDR3 DNA: TGTGCCAGTAGTATAGCCCCGGGAGGGGGAGCTTTCTTT
clone size: few; D gene: TRBD1; J gene: TRBJ2-2; V gene: TRBV7-3; CDR3 protein: CASSQLGQGISGELFF; CDR3 DNA: TGTGCCAGCAGCCAACTCGGACAGGGTATTTCCGGGGAGCTGTTTTTT
clone size: -; D gene: TRBD2; J gene: TRBJ2-1; V gene: TRBV5-4; CDR3 protein: CASSLAAGGPHEQFF; CDR3 DNA: TGTGCCAGCAGCTTGGCGGCGGGAGGGCCCCATGAGCAGTTCTTC
clone size: -; D gene: -; J gene: TRBJ2-3; V gene: TRBV14; CDR3 protein: CASSQDLAGTQYF; CDR3 DNA: TGTGCCAGCAGCCAAGATCTGGCAGGAACGCAGTATTTT
clone size: -; D gene: TRBD2; J gene: TRBJ2-1; V gene: TRBV2; CDR3 protein: CASSGSAHGRTSYNEQFF; CDR3 DNA: TGTGCCAGCAGTGGGTCCGCACACGGGAGGACCTCCTACAATGAGCAGTTCTTC
clone size: -; D gene: TRBD2; J gene: TRBJ2-1; V gene: TRBV7-8; CDR3 protein: CASSKTGLAGVREQFF; CDR3 DNA: TGTGCCAGCAGCAAAACGGGACTAGCGGGAGTCCGTGAGCAGTTCTTC
clone size: -; D gene: -; J gene: TRBJ1-6; V gene: TRBV20-1; CDR3 protein: CSAREKTGFNNSPLHF; CDR3 DNA: TGCAGTGCTAGAGAAAAAACGGGGTTCAATAATTCACCCCTCCACTTT
clone size: -; D gene: -; J gene: TRBJ2-5; V gene: TRBV7-3; CDR3 protein: CASTASGPPISETQYF; CDR3 DNA: TGTGCCAGCACCGCATCGGGACCCCCCATATCGGAGACCCAGTACTTC